Only one count was recorded for the clone carrying this T cell receptor beta chain. Study processing details: Estimation of nucleated cell counts relied on the amplification of reference gene primers. Clones were sequenced by immunoSEQ multiplex PCR, and TCRdb holds only the in-frame ones, with some missing. Clonal size and the V and J genes are those of that table, whereas D and trimming came from the DNA. The sample has approximately 300,000 clones; around 85% are singletons. V lost 3 bases and J lost 0, with 8 bases in between. Germline V lookup: CDR1 SGHTA, CDR2 FQGTGA. The CDR3 loop spans 14 amino acids. This entry is derived from a study of blood T cell repertoires in COVID-19. Across the whole study: Both acute and convalescent COVID-19 samples were obtained from the United States, Italy and Spain. Sources were T cells, B-cell-depleted T cells, or PBMCs; the material itself was cDNA or gDNA.

While infection was still active, Seattle patients were enrolled and then followed longitudinally. The sample comprised peripheral blood. The chain combines TRBV7-3 with TRBJ1-2; no reliable D call. The TCR was taken from a human donor with COVID-19, enrolled during active disease. The donor label of this sample is uncertain. DNA of the CDR3: TGTGCCAGCAGCTTGGGAGGACCTAACTATGGCTACACCTTC. Translating it yields CASSLGGPNYGYTF.